The TCR beta chain under discussion was sequenced for a study of T cells after yellow fever vaccination. Via MiXCR, TCRdb re-called the 5' RACE reads, giving one row per CDR3 protein. Found here are tens of thousands of distinct CDR3 sequences, approximately 7.5% of them singletons; the top ten hold around 45%. The CDR3 loop spans 14 amino acids. Germline assignment: CDR1 SNHLY and CDR2 FYNNEI. Trimming shortened V by 7 bases and J by 6 bases, and 19 bases separated the two germline ends. This chain connects TRBV2 to TRBJ2-7; D possibly matches TRBD1 or TRBD2 (5 bases each). This TCR derives from a young man who received the YFV17D yellow fever vaccine. The source was CD8+ T cells sorted from PBMCs, collected on the day of the yellow fever booster vaccination. CDR3 bases: TGTGCCAGCACCCCGGGGCGCACCCACCCCGAGCAGTACTTC. It encodes CASTPGRTHPEQYF.